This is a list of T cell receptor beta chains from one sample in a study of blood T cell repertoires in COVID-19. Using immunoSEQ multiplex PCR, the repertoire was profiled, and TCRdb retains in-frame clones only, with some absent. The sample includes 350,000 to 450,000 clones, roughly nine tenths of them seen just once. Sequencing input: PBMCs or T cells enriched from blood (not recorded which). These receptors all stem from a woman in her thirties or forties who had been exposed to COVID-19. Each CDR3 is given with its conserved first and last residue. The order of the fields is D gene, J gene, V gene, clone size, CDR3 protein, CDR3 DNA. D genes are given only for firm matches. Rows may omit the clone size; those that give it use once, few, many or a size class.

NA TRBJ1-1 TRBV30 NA CAWSQAMNTEAFF TGTGCCTGGAGTCAGGCCATGAACACTGAAGCTTTCTTT
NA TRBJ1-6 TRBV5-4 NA CASSLQGSSPLHF TGTGCCAGCAGCCTCCAGGGTAGTTCACCCCTCCACTTT
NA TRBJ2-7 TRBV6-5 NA CASSYSQGPYEQYF TGTGCCAGCAGTTACTCCCAGGGGCCCTACGAGCAGTACTTC
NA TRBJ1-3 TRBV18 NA CASSPLRASGNTIYF TGTGCCAGCTCACCGCTTCGAGCATCTGGAAACACCATATATTTT
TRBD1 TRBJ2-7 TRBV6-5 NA CASRQGQGAQYF TGTGCCAGCAGGCAGGGACAGGGAGCGCAGTACTTC
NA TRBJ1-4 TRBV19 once CASTKTGRTLRSSEKLFF TGTGCCAGTACCAAGACAGGACGAACCCTTAGGTCCTCTGAAAAACTGTTTTTT
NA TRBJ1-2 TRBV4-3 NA CASSQRTPPGYTF TGCGCCAGCAGCCAAAGAACACCCCCGGGCTACACCTTC
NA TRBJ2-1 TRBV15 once CATSRDGRGQVAEQFF TGTGCCACCAGCAGGGACGGCAGAGGACAAGTAGCTGAGCAGTTCTTC
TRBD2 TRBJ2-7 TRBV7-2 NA CASSSRPRIAGAAVEQYF TGTGCCAGCAGCTCCCGCCCTAGGATAGCGGGGGCGGCTGTGGAGCAGTACTTC
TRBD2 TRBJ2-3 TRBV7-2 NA CASSGTSGSTDTQYF TGTGCCAGCAGCGGGACTAGCGGGAGCACAGATACGCAGTATTTT
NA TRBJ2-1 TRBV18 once CASSLRRQGLGEQFF TGTGCCAGCTCACTCCGACGACAGGGACTAGGGGAGCAGTTCTTC
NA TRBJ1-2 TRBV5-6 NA CASSRGGDYGYTF TGTGCCAGCAGCCGGGGGGGCGACTATGGCTACACCTTC
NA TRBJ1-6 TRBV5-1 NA CASSLSQVPSPLHF TGCGCCAGCAGCTTGTCACAGGTTCCTTCACCCCTCCACTTT
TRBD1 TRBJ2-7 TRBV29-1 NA CSVRSGTVTYEQYF TGCAGCGTTAGATCCGGGACAGTCACCTACGAGCAGTACTTC
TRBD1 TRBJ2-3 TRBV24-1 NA CATSEPGQGSDTQYF TGTGCCACCAGTGAGCCGGGACAGGGTTCAGATACGCAGTATTTT
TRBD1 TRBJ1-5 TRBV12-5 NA CASGPTGARQPQHF TGTGCTAGTGGTCCCACAGGGGCCCGTCAGCCCCAGCATTTT
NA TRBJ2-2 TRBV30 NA CAWSTQAKDTGELFF TGTGCCTGGAGTACCCAGGCCAAGGACACCGGGGAGCTGTTTTTT
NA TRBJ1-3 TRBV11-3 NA CASSLLDSNSGNTIYF TGTGCCAGCAGTTTACTGGACAGTAACTCTGGAAACACCATATATTTT
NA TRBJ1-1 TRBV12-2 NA CASRLVHRGHTEAFF TGTGCAAGTCGGCTCGTTCACAGGGGACACACTGAAGCTTTCTTT
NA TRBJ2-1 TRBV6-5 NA CASNRNEQFF TGTGCCAGCAATAGAAATGAGCAGTTCTTC
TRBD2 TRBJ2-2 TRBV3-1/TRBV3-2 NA CASSQDPGLAGATGELFF TGTGCCAGCAGCCAAGATCCCGGCCTAGCGGGGGCTACCGGGGAGCTGTTTTTT
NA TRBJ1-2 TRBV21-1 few CASSSRGPGAVHGYTF TGTGCCAGCAGCTCACGAGGCCCAGGGGCGGTGCATGGCTACACCTTC
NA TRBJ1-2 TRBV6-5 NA CASSYSTRANGYTF TGTGCCAGCAGTTACTCGACCAGGGCGAATGGCTACACCTTC
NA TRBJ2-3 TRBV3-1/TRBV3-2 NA CASSQGRGLITDTQYF TGTGCCAGCAGCCAAGGCCGGGGACTCATCACAGATACGCAGTATTTT
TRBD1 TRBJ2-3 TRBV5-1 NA CASSPGQGATDTQYF TGCGCCAGCAGCCCCGGACAGGGGGCGACAGATACGCAGTATTTT
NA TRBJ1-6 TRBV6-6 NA CASSYSHPQNSPLHF TGTGCCAGCAGTTACTCCCACCCACAGAATTCACCCCTCCACTTT
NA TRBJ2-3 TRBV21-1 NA CASSNFRGDTQYF TGTGCCAGCAGCAATTTCAGAGGAGATACGCAGTATTTT
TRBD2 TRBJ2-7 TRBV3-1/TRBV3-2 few CASSQTGLAAYEQYF TGTGCCAGCAGCCAAACGGGACTAGCGGCCTACGAGCAGTACTTC
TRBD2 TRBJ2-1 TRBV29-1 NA CSVVIESGSSYNEQFF TGCAGCGTTGTAATAGAGAGCGGGAGCTCCTACAATGAGCAGTTCTTC
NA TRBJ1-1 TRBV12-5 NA CASGLAGRNTEAFF TGTGCTAGTGGTTTGGCAGGGCGAAACACTGAAGCTTTCTTT
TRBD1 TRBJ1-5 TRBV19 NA CASSIVVGTGNQPQHF TGTGCCAGTAGTATTGTGGTCGGGACAGGGAATCAGCCCCAGCATTTT
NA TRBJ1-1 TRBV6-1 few CASSDSNTEAFF TGTGCCAGCAGTGATAGCAACACTGAAGCTTTCTTT
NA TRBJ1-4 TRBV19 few CASSQSSQREKLFF TGTGCCAGTAGTCAGTCGTCCCAGCGCGAAAAACTGTTTTTT
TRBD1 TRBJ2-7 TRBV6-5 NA CASSNPGQRSYEQYF TGTGCCAGCAGTAACCCGGGACAGAGATCCTACGAGCAGTACTTC
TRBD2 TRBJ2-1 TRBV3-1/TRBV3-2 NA CASSQSSGTRGFF TGTGCCAGCAGCCAATCATCCGGGACTAGAGGGTTCTTC
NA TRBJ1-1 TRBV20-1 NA CSASGMVRRDTEAFF TGCAGTGCTAGTGGGATGGTACGGCGGGATACTGAAGCTTTCTTT
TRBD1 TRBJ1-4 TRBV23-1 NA CASSQRNPQGTNEKLFF TGCGCCAGCAGTCAACGTAATCCACAGGGGACCAATGAAAAACTGTTTTTT
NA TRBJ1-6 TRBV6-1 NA CASSEVDRSSYNSPLHF TGTGCCAGCAGTGAGGTTGACAGGAGCTCCTATAATTCACCCCTCCACTTT
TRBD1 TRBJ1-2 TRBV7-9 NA CASSLGTGGYTF TGTGCCAGCAGCTTAGGGACAGGCGGCTACACCTTC
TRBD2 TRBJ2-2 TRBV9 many CASSASSGRADTGELFF TGTGCCAGCAGCGCCTCTAGCGGGAGGGCCGACACCGGGGAGCTGTTTTTT
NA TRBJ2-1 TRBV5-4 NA CASSVINEQFF TGTGCCAGCAGCGTAATCAATGAGCAGTTCTTC
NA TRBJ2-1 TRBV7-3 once CASSLSPGVLGEQFF TGTGCCAGCAGCCTATCCCCGGGTGTTTTGGGTGAGCAGTTCTTC